One and the same sample provided the 25 T cell receptor beta chains below, sequenced in a study of neurological immune-mediated disorders. TCRdb recomputed calls from the 5' RACE reads with MiXCR, one row per CDR3 protein. The sample includes approximately 20,000 distinct CDR3 sequences, approximately 7.3% of them seen just once. The sequenced sample consisted of CD8+ T cells from blood. Receptors originate from a woman in her thirties with HTLV-1-associated myelopathy (HAM/TSP).

In this sample, this clonotype turned up many times. The J gene is TRBJ1-2, the V gene TRBV6-4; 7 bases are shared with TRBD1. The V gene's germline CDR1 is MRHNA and CDR2 SNTAGT. The CDR3 loop spans 13 amino acids. After removal of 3 bases from V and 8 bases from J, the junction contained 6 bases not matched to a gene. The DNA for the CDR3 is TGTGCCAGCAGTGAGGGCAGGGGGTTCGGCTACACCTTC. Amino acid sequence: CASSEGRGFGYTF.

This clonotype has ten or more counts. This rearrangement joins TRBV5-1 to TRBJ1-1; possible D gene TRBD1, 6 bases. The V and J ends lost 0 bases and 5 bases respectively, with 11 bases between them. Germline assignment: CDR1 SGHRS and CDR2 YFSETQ. The CDR3 is 14 amino acids. The DNA for the CDR3 is TGCGCCAGCAGCTTGGTTGGACAGTTGACTGAAGCTTTCTTT. Protein: CASSLVGQLTEAFF.

This clonotype was recorded many times. V and J are TRBV20-1 and TRBJ2-7; unclear D gene. Germline assignment: CDR1 DFQATT and CDR2 SNEGSKA (reference sequence). The CDR3 runs 15 residues. The germline V and J ends were trimmed by 4 bases and 4 bases, with 20 bases remaining between them. The CDR3 spells CSAIQLKDGKYEQYF. CDR3 sequence (DNA): TGCAGTGCTATACAATTAAAGGACGGTAAATACGAGCAGTACTTC.

This clonotype was seen at least ten times. The chain joins TRBV7-2 to TRBJ2-2, with D possibly called TRBD1 or TRBD2 (5 bases each). V shed 3 bases and J shed 2 bases, with 16 bases lying between them. This CDR3 has 17 amino acids. Looked up from germline, CDR1 is SGHTA and CDR2 is FQGNSA. In DNA, the CDR3 is TGTGCCAGCAGCTTTAATTTTTGGGACCTTAACACCGGGGAGCTGTTTTTT. Translating it yields CASSFNFWDLNTGELFF. The variable domain in full, completed from reference TRBV7-2 and TRBJ2-2, reads GAGVSQSPSNKVTEKGKDVELRCDPISGHTALYWYRQSLGQGLEFLIYFQGNSAPDKSGLPSDRFSAERTGGSVSTLTIQRTQQEDSAVYLCASSFNFWDLNTGELFFGEGSRLTVL.

The table lists this clonotype with many counts. The CDR3 DNA reads TGTGCCAGCAGCTTAGCGTCTCCTGCCGAGCAGTACTTC. This encodes CASSLASPAEQYF. The chain is built from TRBV7-8 and TRBJ2-7; D remains unclear. Germline V gene data show CDR1 as SGHVS and CDR2 as FQNEAQ. The V end lost 0 bases, the J end lost 6 bases, and 9 bases lay between the germline ends. This CDR3 has 13 residues.

This clonotype was recorded many times. The chain combines TRBV20-1 with TRBJ2-3; 10 nucleotides align to TRBD2. The CDR3 extends over 17 amino acids. The germline V gene has CDR1 DFQATT and CDR2 SNEGSKA (reference sequence). V was pared by 3 bases and J by 2 bases, with 11 bases of the junction left unmatched. CDR3 DNA sequence: TGCAGTGCTAGTGTTTTTGTCACTAGCGGGGTCACAGATACGCAGTATTTT. It translates to CSASVFVTSGVTDTQYF.

The sample holds many counts of this clonotype. CDR3 protein: CASSREKQFF. The DNA of the CDR3 is TGTGCCAGCAGCCGGGAAAAGCAGTTCTTC. The V gene is TRBV25-1, the J gene TRBJ2-1; D is possibly TRBD2 (5 bases). The germline V gene has CDR1 MGHDK and CDR2 SYGVNS. The V end lost 6 bases, the J end lost 11 bases, and 8 bases lay between the germline ends. The CDR3 consists of 10 residues.

This clonotype was counted only a few times. The chain carries TRBV21-1 and TRBJ2-2; the tabulated D call, TRBD2, remains unverified against the DNA. TRBV21-1 is tagged as a pseudogene. The CDR3 length is 16 residues. CDR3 region: CASSAALAGGTGELFF. The CDR3 DNA is TGTGCCAGCAGCGCTGCCCTAGCGGGGGGCACCGGGGAGCTGTTTTTT.

This clonotype was observed many times. The chain recombines TRBV9 with TRBJ2-7, with D uncertain. With 0 bases removed from V and 2 bases from J, the gap between germline ends came to 9 bases. The germline CDR1 and CDR2 sequences are SGDLS and YYNGEE. This CDR3 is built from 14 residues. The CDR3 loop is CASSVGMGTYEQYF. The CDR3 DNA is TGTGCCAGCAGCGTAGGAATGGGAACCTACGAGCAGTACTTC.

This clonotype appeared many times. CDR3 loop: CASSLQTAYTNNEQFF. The DNA of the CDR3 is TGTGCCAGCAGCTTACAGACAGCCTATACAAACAATGAGCAGTTCTTC. The chain recombines TRBV7-8 with TRBJ2-1, with a tentative D call TRBD1 (5 bases). The CDR3 loop spans 16 amino acids. Per the germline V gene, CDR1 is SGHVS and CDR2 is FQNEAQ. The V gene lost 2 bases and the J gene lost 5 bases, with 16 bases spanning the gap.

This clonotype was seen ten or more times. The chain carries TRBV5-1 and TRBJ1-1, with D perhaps matching TRBD1 (6 bases). CDR3 size: 14 residues. V shed 0 bases and J shed 5 bases, with 11 bases lying between them. CDR1 SGHRS and CDR2 YFSETQ come from the germline V gene. The CDR3 DNA reads TGCGCCAGCAGCTTGGACCCAGGGGCGACTGAAGCTTTCTTT. Protein product: CASSLDPGATEAFF.

This clonotype was picked up many times. This chain connects TRBV19 to TRBJ2-2; D perhaps matches TRBD1 (6 bases). With 6 bases removed from V and 3 bases from J, the gap between germline ends came to 14 bases. Germline loops: CDR1 LNHDA, CDR2 SQIVND (reference sequence). This CDR3 is built from 15 residues. CDR3 bases: TGTGCCAGTAGATCAACGGACAGACACACCGGGGAGCTGTTTTTT. Translating gives CASRSTDRHTGELFF.

By sample fraction, this clonotype is medium-sized. Written as DNA, the CDR3 is TGTGCCAGCTCCCGGGACCGAGCATCCACCCTCCACTTT. Translating it yields CASSRDRASTLHF. The chain is built from TRBV25-1 and TRBJ1-6; tentative D call: TRBD1 (5 bases). Germline V gene sequence: CDR1 MGHDK, CDR2 SYGVNS. V lost 8 bases and J 14 bases, leaving 19 bases between the germline ends. CDR3 length: 13 amino acids.

This clonotype was seen many times. V is TRBV5-1 and J is TRBJ1-1; 10 bases line up with TRBD1. Germline assignment: CDR1 SGHRS and CDR2 YFSETQ. V shed 0 bases, J shed 4 bases, and the junction held 0 bases outside the gene matches. The CDR3 consists of 14 residues. The CDR3 DNA reads TGCGCCAGCAGCTTGGGGACAGGGGGCACTGAAGCTTTCTTT. Translated, it gives CASSLGTGGTEAFF.

The chain combines TRBV7-9 with TRBJ1-3, with no clear D. V was shortened by 7 bases and J by 11 bases, with 6 bases between the two germline ends. The length of the CDR3 is 9 residues. Per the germline V gene, CDR1 is SEHNR and CDR2 is FQNEAQ (reference sequence). CDR3 bases: TGTGCCAGCACCCCCCCCATATATTTT. Translated: CASTPPIYF.

This clonotype was observed many times. CDR3 in amino acids: CASSTPGQGYEQYF. In DNA, the CDR3 is TGTGCCAGCAGTACACCGGGACAGGGGTACGAGCAGTACTTC. J is TRBJ2-7 and V is TRBV27; 10 positions match TRBD1. Losses at the gene ends were 5 bases for V and 4 bases for J; bases not matched to a gene: 5. Germline-derived CDR1 and CDR2 are MNHEY and SMNVEV (reference sequence). The CDR3 runs to 14 residues.

This clonotype was seen just once. Given a much more abundant clone one base away, this may be a read error. V is TRBV6-4 and J is TRBJ2-3; D uncertain. The germline V and J ends were trimmed by 1 base and 2 bases, with 7 bases remaining between them. The CDR3 runs to 14 residues. The germline gives CDR1 MRHNA, CDR2 SNTAGT. CDR3 protein: CASSDLTNTDTQYF. Written as DNA, the CDR3 is TGTGCCAGCAGTGACTTGACCAACACAGATACGCAGTATTTT.

This clonotype counts as medium-sized. The V gene is TRBV6-5, the J gene TRBJ2-1; TRBD2 matches 9 bases. Germline loops: CDR1 MNHEY, CDR2 SVGAGI. The trim removed 5 bases at V and 4 bases at J, leaving 6 bases unmatched. There are 15 residues in the CDR3. For the CDR3, the DNA is TGTGCCAGCAGTCGGAGCGGGGGGCCTTACAATGAGCAGTTCTTC. It encodes CASSRSGGPYNEQFF.

This clonotype was observed many times. This chain joins TRBV20-1 and TRBJ2-7; the D gene is possibly TRBD2 (7 bases). Germline V gene lookup returns CDR1 DFQATT and CDR2 SNEGSKA (reference sequence). V was trimmed by 1 base and J by 4 bases, leaving 20 bases between them. The CDR3 runs 16 residues. The CDR3 DNA sequence: TGCAGTGCTAGAGGGCTTAGTGGGGGGGGCGGGTACGAGCAGTACTTC. This encodes CSARGLSGGGGYEQYF.

This clonotype was observed many times. The chain recombines TRBV9 with TRBJ2-1; D is undetermined. This CDR3 is built from 16 residues. Germline CDR1 and CDR2: SGDLS and YYNGEE. V was cut by 6 bases and J by 0 bases, with 16 bases left in between. The CDR3 reads CASNMDGVLSYNEQFF. CDR3 sequence (DNA): TGTGCCAGCAACATGGATGGGGTACTCTCCTACAATGAGCAGTTCTTC.

This clonotype was counted at least ten times. The chain joins TRBV13 to TRBJ2-7; possible D gene TRBD1, 6 bases. V was shortened by 7 bases and J by 5 bases, with 15 bases between the two germline ends. The CDR3 sequence is 13 residues long. The germline gives CDR1 PRHDT, CDR2 FYEKMQ (reference sequence). The CDR3 nucleotides are TGTGCCAGCATTGAACAGGGTAACAACGAGCAGTACTTC. The encoded protein is CASIEQGNNEQYF.

This clonotype was counted many times. This chain joins TRBV7-8 and TRBJ1-1, with D possibly TRBD1 on 5 matching bases. The V end lost 6 bases, the J end lost 5 bases, and 19 bases lay between the germline ends. Germline V CDR1 and CDR2: SGHVS, FQNEAQ. This CDR3 has 15 residues. The CDR3 DNA follows: TGTGCCAGCAGAGATACCTTGGGGACGAGGACTGAAGCTTTCTTT. Translating gives CASRDTLGTRTEAFF.

The sample holds many counts of this clonotype. The chain employs TRBV7-8 and TRBJ2-1; 11 nucleotides match TRBD2. The V gene's germline CDR1 is SGHVS and CDR2 FQNEAQ. CDR3 size: 18 residues. V was clipped by 3 bases and J by 3 bases; unmatched bases: 10. The CDR3 is CASSFVLAGGLIYNEQFF. The CDR3 nucleotides are TGTGCCAGCAGCTTCGTCCTAGCGGGGGGATTGATCTACAATGAGCAGTTCTTC. The entire variable domain, with the rest obtained from reference TRBV7-8 and TRBJ2-1, is as follows: GAGVSQSPRYKVAKRGQDVALRCDPISGHVSLFWYQQALGQGPEFLTYFQNEAQLDKSGLPSDRFFAERPEGSVSTLKIQRTQQEDSAVYLCASSFVLAGGLIYNEQFFGPGTRLTVL.

This clonotype was counted at least ten times. J is TRBJ2-3 and V is TRBV5-6; 10 nucleotides match TRBD1. The CDR3 has 14 amino acids. J lost 12 bases, V lost 2 bases, and 9 bases had no gene match. CDR1 is SGHDT, CDR2 YYEEEE, per germline. Here the CDR3 reads CASSLTAGTGAQYF. The CDR3 DNA is TGTGCCAGCAGCTTAACAGCCGGGACAGGGGCACAGTATTTT.

This clonotype showed up many times. The genes are TRBV9 and TRBJ1-2; 8 bases match TRBD1. The CDR3 is 14 residues long. J lost 7 bases, V lost 1 base, and 6 bases had no gene match. CDR1 and CDR2 (germline): SGDLS, YYNGEE. The CDR3 DNA follows: TGTGCCAGCAGCGTACTGGACAGGGTTGGTGGCTACACCTTC. It yields the protein CASSVLDRVGGYTF.